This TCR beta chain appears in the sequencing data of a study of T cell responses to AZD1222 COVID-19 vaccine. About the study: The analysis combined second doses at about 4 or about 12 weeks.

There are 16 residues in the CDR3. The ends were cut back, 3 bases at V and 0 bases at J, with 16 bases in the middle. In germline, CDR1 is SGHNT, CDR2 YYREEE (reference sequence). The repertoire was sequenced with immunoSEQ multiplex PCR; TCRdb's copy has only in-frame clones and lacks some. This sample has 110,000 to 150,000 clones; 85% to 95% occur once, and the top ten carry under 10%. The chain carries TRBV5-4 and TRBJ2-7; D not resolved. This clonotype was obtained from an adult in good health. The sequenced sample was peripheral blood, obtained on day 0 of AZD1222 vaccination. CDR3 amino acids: CASSSDPGPSSYEQYF. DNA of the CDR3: TGTGCCAGCAGCTCCGACCCAGGACCCAGCTCCTACGAGCAGTACTTC.